This T cell receptor (beta chain) originates from a study of T cell responses to AZD1222 COVID-19 vaccine. Whole-study results and caveats: In a largely white British group with more females than males, clonal diversity was possibly underestimated.

Libraries were prepared by immunoSEQ multiplex PCR; TCRdb keeps only in-frame clonotypes and omits some of them. This table has 200,000 or so clones, about nine tenths appearing once. Notes on this clone: What it binds is unknown.

Trimming took off 1 base at V and 6 bases at J, with 10 bases between the two ends. CDR1 and CDR2 from the germline V gene are SGHNT and YYREEE (reference sequence). The CDR3 is made up of 14 amino acids. The sample was peripheral blood, taken on day 0 of AZD1222 vaccination. The chain has TRBV5-4 and TRBJ1-4; a weak D match, TRBD1 (5 bases). This TCR was recovered from an adult in good health. CDR3 sequence: CASSLQGLDEKLFF. The DNA of the CDR3 is TGTGCCAGCAGCTTGCAGGGACTCGATGAAAAACTGTTTTTT.